A single sample is the source of the 19 T cell receptor beta chains below, sequenced in a study of shared clonotypes between healthy human individuals (dated by TCRdb to 2018 to 2020). Libraries were built with the immunoSEQ multiplex PCR assay. Drawn from immuneACCESS, this table holds only the in-frame rearrangements with V and J called that TCRdb kept. Clones are partly lost; checked studies trace under half to an unresolved V gene and leave the rest unexplained. This sample gives a few million clones in total; 85% to 95% of them show up just once. Under 0.45% of the sample is taken by the ten largest. Specimen: naive CD4+ T cells from PBMCs. In light of the paper, this sample's cell subset or site label describes: CD45RA+ positively selected. The receptors shown here come from a man younger than 35 in good health. Some clones in this sample may be carry-over from other donors' samples.

The chain is built from TRBV7-2 and TRBJ1-2; D not resolved. V lost 0 bases and J 0 bases, leaving 8 bases between the germline ends. Germline-derived CDR1 and CDR2 are SGHTA and FQGNSA. This CDR3 is built from 15 residues. The CDR3 nucleotides read TGTGCCAGCAGCTTAGCTCGCCAGACTAACTATGGCTACACCTTC. The encoded protein is CASSLARQTNYGYTF.

The chain has TRBV11-3 and TRBJ2-3; D gene uncertain. The CDR3 length is 15 residues. Per the germline V gene, CDR1 is SGHNT and CDR2 is YENEEA. V gave up 5 bases and J gave up 4 bases, with 16 bases separating them. CDR3 sequence: CASSRTSLDPDTQYF. The CDR3 DNA reads TGTGCCAGCAGCCGGACGTCCCTCGACCCAGATACGCAGTATTTT.

Regarding this clone: The sample has other DNA sequences that encode this CDR3 too. The J gene is TRBJ2-5, the V gene TRBV5-1; 10 bases are a match to TRBD1. Looked up from germline, CDR1 is SGHRS and CDR2 is YFSETQ. V trimming: 3 bases; J trimming: 3 bases; junction bases outside the gene matches: 2. This CDR3 contains 14 residues. CDR3 nucleotide sequence: TGCGCCAGCAGCTCAGGGACAGGGGAAGAGACCCAGTACTTC. Translation: CASSSGTGEETQYF. Using reference TRBV5-1 and TRBJ2-5 for the parts outside the CDR3, the full variable domain is KAGVTQTPRYLIKTRGQQVTLSCSPISGHRSVSWYQQTPGQGLQFLFEYFSETQRNKGNFPGRFSGRQFSNSRSEMNVSTLELGDSALYLCASSSGTGEETQYFGPGTRLLVL.

The CDR3 coding sequence is TGTGCCAGCAGCCAAGACAAGCCGATAGCCAGTGAGCAGTTCTTC. Protein: CASSQDKPIASEQFF. The V call is TRBV4-2, the J call TRBJ2-1; D is unresolved. The CDR3 loop spans 15 amino acids. V dropped 0 bases and J dropped 9 bases, with 15 bases sitting between them. The germline V gene encodes CDR1 LGHNA and CDR2 YNFKEQ.

CDR3 region: CASSARAQANEKLFF. The CDR3 region has the DNA TGTGCCAGCAGCGCGCGCGCGCAAGCGAATGAAAAACTGTTTTTT. This chain connects TRBV9 to TRBJ1-4, with D unresolved. Germline V gene data show CDR1 as SGDLS and CDR2 as YYNGEE. V shed 3 bases and J shed 5 bases, with 14 bases lying between them. This CDR3 is 15 amino acids long.

This chain connects TRBV9 to TRBJ2-3; TRBD2 matches 10 bases. The germline V gene encodes CDR1 SGDLS and CDR2 YYNGEE. With 0 bases clipped from V and 2 bases from J, the junction kept 18 bases outside the gene matches. This CDR3 has 21 residues. The DNA of the CDR3 is TGTGCCAGCAGCGTAGATTCTCTTGGGCTAGCGGGAGCCTCCCCCACAGATACGCAGTATTTT. It codes for CASSVDSLGLAGASPTDTQYF.

The chain carries TRBV5-1 and TRBJ2-3; 7 bases agree with TRBD2. With V trimmed by 3 bases and J by 4 bases, 5 bases remained unmatched. The CDR3 runs 14 residues. CDR1 is SGHRS and CDR2 is YFSETQ in the germline V gene. The CDR3 region has the DNA TGCGCCAGCAGCTCGGGGGGTAGGGCAGATACGCAGTATTTT. Translation gives CASSSGGRADTQYF.

The gene calls are TRBV27 and TRBJ2-5; D gene ambiguous. Germline V CDR1 and CDR2: MNHEY, SMNVEV (reference sequence). This CDR3 region has 15 residues. V was cut by 3 bases and J by 5 bases, with 16 bases left in between. The CDR3 DNA follows: TGTGCCAGCAGTTTGGGCGGAGCCCTCCGGGAGACCCAGTACTTC. Translating it yields CASSLGGALRETQYF.

This chain connects TRBV5-1 to TRBJ2-7, with 8 positions matching TRBD1. The CDR3 sequence is 14 residues long. Trimming removed 7 bases from V and 0 bases from J; junction bases left unmatched: 6. Germline CDR1 is SGHRS and CDR2 is YFSETQ. Here the CDR3 DNA reads TGCGCCAGCTCGACAGGGGATAACTCCTACGAGCAGTACTTC. It yields the protein CASSTGDNSYEQYF.

The chain couples TRBV11-2 to TRBJ2-7; D unclear. The germline gives CDR1 SGHAT, CDR2 FQNNGV. V lost 5 bases, J lost 3 bases, and 17 bases lay in between. The CDR3 is made up of 15 amino acids. In DNA form, the CDR3 reads TGTGCCAGCAGCCCTACTATTCAAACCCTCTACGAGCAGTACTTC. This translates into CASSPTIQTLYEQYF.

Regarding this clone: This specimen includes other DNA sequences encoding the same CDR3. The CDR3 bases are TGTGCCAGCAGCTTAGTTCAGGGTTCCTACGAGCAGTACTTC. Its translation is CASSLVQGSYEQYF. The chain carries TRBV7-2 and TRBJ2-7, with D tentatively TRBD1 (5 bases). There are 14 residues in the CDR3. V lost 1 base, J lost 1 base, and 8 bases lay in between. Per germline, CDR1 SGHTA and CDR2 FQGNSA.

This chain uses TRBV7-2 with TRBJ1-2; D is possibly TRBD1 (5 bases). This CDR3 contains 17 residues. V lost 1 base and J 3 bases, leaving 18 bases between the germline ends. Germline V gene sequence: CDR1 SGHTA, CDR2 FQGNSA. CDR3 loop: CASSLVGRVYKDYGYTF. CDR3 DNA sequence: TGTGCCAGCAGCTTAGTTGGCAGGGTATATAAGGACTATGGCTACACCTTC.

The table lists this clone with a count of one. The chain joins TRBV28 to TRBJ2-1; 9 positions agree with TRBD2. V shed 3 bases and J 0 bases; nucleotides not matched to a gene: 12. The germline V gene encodes CDR1 MDHEN and CDR2 SYDVKM. CDR3 length equals 19 residues. The CDR3 reads CASSFPLRGREGSYNEQFF. The CDR3 DNA reads TGTGCCAGCAGTTTCCCACTTAGAGGGCGGGAGGGCTCCTACAATGAGCAGTTCTTC.

The chain employs TRBV11-2 and TRBJ2-3, with no clear D. This CDR3 contains 14 residues. The germline CDR1 and CDR2 sequences are SGHAT and FQNNGV. V lost 1 base and J lost 5, with 10 bases in between. CDR3 in DNA: TGTGCCAGCAGCTTAGGAACCTCCAGAGATACGCAGTATTTT. Its translation: CASSLGTSRDTQYF.

The chain joins TRBV5-1 to TRBJ2-4; 10 positions match TRBD1. Germline V gives CDR1 SGHRS, CDR2 YFSETQ. The CDR3 sequence is 16 residues long. Trimming at V came to 4 bases and at J to 4 bases, leaving 8 bases not matched to a gene. CDR3 residues: CASSQRTGGIKNIQYF. DNA for the CDR3: TGCGCCAGCAGCCAACGGACAGGGGGGATAAAAAACATTCAGTACTTC.

The genes are TRBV6-1 and TRBJ1-3; D gene ambiguous. V dropped 8 bases and J dropped 0 bases, with 11 bases sitting between them. CDR1 and CDR2 from the germline V gene are MNHNS and SASEGT. The CDR3 has 14 residues. In nucleotides, the CDR3 is TGTGCCAGCCGTCGGGGTGACTCTGGAAACACCATATATTTT. Its translation is CASRRGDSGNTIYF.

This chain joins TRBV18 and TRBJ1-3; D possibly corresponds to TRBD1 (6 bases). With 8 bases removed from V and 0 bases from J, the gap between germline ends came to 11 bases. CDR3 length equals 14 residues. The germline V gene encodes CDR1 KGHSH and CDR2 LQKENI. The CDR3 region is CASSRDNSGNTIYF. CDR3 nucleotides: TGTGCCAGCAGCCGGGACAACTCTGGAAACACCATATATTTT.

V and J are TRBV5-5 and TRBJ1-1; D remains unclear. CDR3 length: 13 amino acids. Germline CDR1 SGHKS, CDR2 YYEKEE (reference sequence). Trimming left V 4 bases short and J 0 bases short, with 7 bases between. The CDR3 reads CASSLDVNTEAFF. As DNA, the CDR3 is TGTGCCAGCAGCCTGGACGTGAACACTGAAGCTTTCTTT. The variable domain in full, completed from reference TRBV5-5 and TRBJ1-1, reads DAGVTQSPTHLIKTRGQQVTLRCSPISGHKSVSWYQQVLGQGPQFIFQYYEKEERGRGNFPDRFSARQFPNYSSELNVNALLLGDSALYLCASSLDVNTEAFFGQGTRLTVV.

The rearrangement links TRBV5-5 to TRBJ2-1; 9 nucleotides align to TRBD1. Germline-derived CDR1 and CDR2 are SGHKS and YYEKEE (reference sequence). Losses at the gene ends were 5 bases for V and 7 bases for J; bases not matched to a gene: 10. This CDR3 spans 15 amino acids. The CDR3 loop reads CASSYGDRVANEQFF. DNA of the CDR3: TGTGCCAGCAGTTACGGGGACAGGGTGGCAAATGAGCAGTTCTTC.